These 27 T cell receptor beta chains originate from one sample sequenced in a study of T cells in localized non-small cell lung cancer. The data were produced by immunoSEQ multiplex PCR, yet TCRdb's version contains in-frame clones alone and is incomplete. The table has under 1,000 clones, around a third seen once. Sequenced here: normal lung tissue next to the tumor, sampled before any cancer treatment. The receptors were sampled from a female donor of 60 years or more with stage III squamous cell lung carcinoma.

The chain links TRBV19 to TRBJ2-7, with D possibly TRBD1 on 6 matching bases. V shed 4 bases and J shed 6 bases, with 19 bases lying between them. The CDR3 extends over 15 amino acids. From germline, CDR1 is LNHDA and CDR2 SQIVND (reference sequence). The CDR3 DNA reads as TGTGCCAGTAGTACTTCCGGGACAACAACGACCGAGCAGTACTTC. Protein sequence: CASSTSGTTTTEQYF. The variable domain in full, completed from reference TRBV19 and TRBJ2-7, reads DGGITQSPKYLFRKEGQNVTLSCEQNLNHDAMYWYRQDPGQGLRLIYYSQIVNDFQKGDIAEGYSVSREKKESFPLTVTSAQKNPTAFYLCASSTSGTTTTEQYFGPGTRLTVT.

By its share, this clone is medium-sized. V is TRBV4-1 and J is TRBJ1-5; a possible D gene is TRBD1 (5 bases). The CDR3 spans 15 residues. Trimming removed 0 bases from V and 3 bases from J, with 9 bases in between. The germline gives CDR1 MGHRA, CDR2 YSYEKL. The CDR3 reads CASSQDTGLNQPQHF. The CDR3 nucleotides are TGCGCCAGCAGCCAAGATACAGGCCTCAATCAGCCCCAGCATTTT.

This chain connects TRBV18 to TRBJ2-7; D perhaps matches TRBD2 (5 bases). Germline CDR1 and CDR2: KGHSH and LQKENI. This CDR3 has 13 residues. The ends were cut back, 3 bases at V and 0 bases at J, with 6 bases in the middle. Here the CDR3 reads CASSPGSSYEQYF. CDR3 coding DNA: TGTGCCAGCTCACCGGGGAGCTCCTACGAGCAGTACTTC. Full variable domain (missing parts from reference TRBV18 and TRBJ2-7): NAGVMQNPRHLVRRRGQEARLRCSPMKGHSHVYWYRQLPEEGLKFMVYLQKENIIDESGMPKERFSAEFPKEGPSILRIQQVVRGDSAAYFCASSPGSSYEQYFGPGTRLTVT.

The genes are TRBV5-1 and TRBJ2-1, with D perhaps TRBD1 (5 bases). The ends were cut back, 0 bases at V and 3 bases at J, with 10 bases in the middle. This CDR3 is built from 15 residues. From germline, CDR1 is SGHRS and CDR2 YFSETQ. In DNA form, the CDR3 reads TGCGCCAGCAGCTTGGGGCAGGGTCGCTACAATGAGCAGTTCTTC. Translated, it gives CASSLGQGRYNEQFF.

This clone was detected a few times. V and J are TRBV6-8 and TRBJ2-1; 9 bases map to TRBD2. This CDR3 region has 16 residues. In germline, CDR1 is MNHGY, CDR2 SAAAGT. Trimming took 5 bases from V and 4 from J; bases not matched to a gene: 9. As DNA, the CDR3 is TGTGCCAGCAGTCGGATAGCGGGAGAAAGGTACAATGAGCAGTTCTTC. Protein: CASSRIAGERYNEQFF.

This clone was seen more than once but under ten times. The rearrangement uses TRBV6-8 and TRBJ2-4, with D possibly matching TRBD2 (6 bases). CDR1 is MNHGY and CDR2 is SAAAGT in the germline V gene. V gave up 5 bases and J gave up 8 bases, with 22 bases separating them. This CDR3 is 16 amino acids long. The CDR3 nucleotides read TGTGCCAGCAGTGCGGAGGGTAGAAGTCCCTCCCACATTCAGTACTTC. This sequence encodes CASSAEGRSPSHIQYF.

Within the sample, this clone is large (0.1 to 1%). The chain employs TRBV9 and TRBJ2-3, with D tentatively TRBD2 (7 bases). The CDR3 consists of 15 residues. CDR1 and CDR2 from the germline V gene are SGDLS and YYNGEE. Trimming removed 2 bases from V and 2 bases from J, with 12 bases in between. The CDR3 DNA reads as TGTGCCAGCAGCGTTTCCGGGGGGCCCACAGATACGCAGTATTTT. Translating it yields CASSVSGGPTDTQYF.

This clone was counted only a few times. V is TRBV14 and J is TRBJ1-4; D is undetermined. V lost 3 bases to trimming and J lost 6 bases, with 11 bases between them. The CDR3 sequence is 14 residues long. Germline V gene lookup returns CDR1 SGHDN and CDR2 FVKESK. The CDR3 DNA sequence: TGTGCCAGCAGCCATCGGACGGAAGATGAAAAACTGTTTTTT. It encodes CASSHRTEDEKLFF.

The chain carries TRBV28 and TRBJ2-2; 11 bases fit TRBD2. CDR1 is MDHEN and CDR2 is SYDVKM in the germline V gene. This CDR3 has 17 amino acids. Losses at the gene ends were 0 bases for V and 6 bases for J; bases not matched to a gene: 6. CDR3 residues: CASSLWRLAGGPGELFF. DNA of the CDR3: TGTGCCAGCAGTTTATGGCGTCTAGCGGGAGGACCCGGGGAGCTGTTTTTT.

V usage is TRBV14 and J usage is TRBJ2-7; D may correspond to TRBD1 or TRBD2 (6 bases each). Germline-derived CDR1 and CDR2 are SGHDN and FVKESK. The CDR3 length is 17 residues. The V end was cut by 3 bases, the J end by 5 bases, with 23 bases between. The CDR3 spells CASSHPSRGRRLDEQYF. CDR3 bases: TGTGCCAGCAGCCACCCATCACGGGGGCGTCGGTTGGACGAGCAGTACTTC. Combining the CDR3 with reference TRBV14 and TRBJ2-7 gives the whole variable domain EAGVTQFPSHSVIEKGQTVTLRCDPISGHDNLYWYRRVMGKEIKFLLHFVKESKQDESGMPNNRFLAERTGGTYSTLKVQPAELEDSGVYFCASSHPSRGRRLDEQYFGPGTRLTVT.

The rearrangement joins TRBV4-1 to TRBJ2-3; no firm D call. V gave up 4 bases and J gave up 4 bases, with 12 bases separating them. The CDR3 has 14 amino acids. CDR1 and CDR2 from the germline V gene are MGHRA and YSYEKL. CDR3 sequence reads: CASSLTLGADTQYF. In DNA, the CDR3 is TGCGCCAGCAGCCTCACCTTGGGCGCAGATACGCAGTATTTT.

V is TRBV19 and J is TRBJ2-1; 9 nucleotides line up with TRBD2. This CDR3 spans 16 amino acids. The germline V gene has CDR1 LNHDA and CDR2 SQIVND (reference sequence). The V gene end was trimmed by 4 bases and the J gene end by 7 bases; junction bases not matched to a gene: 11. CDR3 loop: CASSTASGVGLNEQFF. CDR3 sequence (DNA): TGTGCCAGTAGTACGGCTAGCGGGGTAGGCTTGAATGAGCAGTTCTTC.

This clone was counted between two and nine times. An end of the junction differs from the germline gene, which may be a read error. Other nucleotide sequences in the sample specify the same CDR3. The chain has TRBV9 and TRBJ2-7; TRBD2 matches at 8 bases. This CDR3 region has 14 residues. Germline V gene sequence: CDR1 SGDLS, CDR2 YYNGEE. The CDR3 DNA is TGTGCCAGCAGTGAAGAGTCGGGGGGGAACGAGCAGTACTTT. Translation: CASSEESGGNEQYF.

J is TRBJ1-1 and V is TRBV10-2; weak D call: TRBD1 (5 bases). Between the trimmed V and J ends, which lost 3 bases and 1 base, there was a span of 9 bases. CDR1 is WSHSY and CDR2 is SAAADI in the germline V gene. The CDR3 is 14 amino acids. The CDR3, as DNA: TGCGCCAGCAGTGACACAGGCGCGAACACTGAAGCTTTCTTT. Its translation is CASSDTGANTEAFF.

On this clone: At one end the junction does not follow the germline gene, possibly because of a read error. The rearrangement links TRBV28 to TRBJ1-6, with a weak D call TRBD1 (6 bases). There are 19 residues in the CDR3. In germline, CDR1 is MDHEN, CDR2 SYDVKM. The CDR3 loop reads CASSLPPGHRSSYNSPLHF. Written as DNA, the CDR3 is TGTGCCAGCAGTTTGCCCCCGGGACACAGGAGCTCCTATAATTCACCTCTCCACTTT.

This clone came up a few times. The rearrangement joins TRBV9 to TRBJ2-5, with 7 positions matching TRBD1. The V segment lost 6 bases and the J segment 1 base; nucleotides outside the gene matches: 3. The CDR3 length is 13 residues. Germline CDR1 SGDLS, CDR2 YYNGEE. The CDR3 sequence is CASNRDSQETQYF. CDR3 nucleotides: TGTGCCAGCAACCGGGACAGCCAAGAGACCCAGTACTTC.

The CDR3 region is CASSLSGTFEAFF. In DNA form, the CDR3 reads TGTGCCAGCAGCCTCTCCGGGACTTTCGAAGCTTTCTTT. This rearrangement joins TRBV28 to TRBJ1-1, with a tentative D call TRBD1 (5 bases). CDR3 length: 13 amino acids. Germline CDR1 and CDR2: MDHEN and SYDVKM. V lost 6 bases, J lost 8 bases, and 16 bases lay in between.

The J gene is TRBJ2-7, the V gene TRBV6-8; no clear D. Germline V CDR1 and CDR2: MNHGY, SAAAGT. The CDR3 spans 14 residues. The ends were cut back, 6 bases at V and 4 bases at J, with 16 bases in the middle. CDR3 in amino acids: CASSQEDPSYEQYV. The CDR3 DNA sequence: TGTGCCAGCAGCCAAGAGGATCCTAGTTACGAGCAGTACGTC.

This chain connects TRBV18 to TRBJ2-7; 9 bases are a match to TRBD1. Unmatched junction bases numbered 5, after V lost 6 bases and J lost 5 bases. The length of the CDR3 is 13 residues. The germline V gene encodes CDR1 KGHSH and CDR2 LQKENI. The CDR3 loop reads CASSEGQGNEQYF. CDR3 nucleotides: TGTGCCAGCTCCGAGGGACAGGGTAACGAGCAGTACTTC. The variable domain in full, with the rest retrieved from reference TRBV18 and TRBJ2-7, is NAGVMQNPRHLVRRRGQEARLRCSPMKGHSHVYWYRQLPEEGLKFMVYLQKENIIDESGMPKERFSAEFPKEGPSILRIQQVVRGDSAAYFCASSEGQGNEQYFGPGTRLTVT.

This clone ranks as large. The chain combines TRBV14 with TRBJ2-7; a possible D gene is TRBD1 (5 bases). CDR3 length: 15 residues. Looked up from germline, CDR1 is SGHDN and CDR2 is FVKESK. V dropped 3 bases and J dropped 1 base, with 13 bases sitting between them. The CDR3 here is CASSQTRETSYEQYF. CDR3 sequence (DNA): TGTGCCAGCAGCCAGACCAGGGAAACGTCCTACGAGCAGTACTTC. Supplemented by reference TRBV14 and TRBJ2-7, the full variable domain reads EAGVTQFPSHSVIEKGQTVTLRCDPISGHDNLYWYRRVMGKEIKFLLHFVKESKQDESGMPNNRFLAERTGGTYSTLKVQPAELEDSGVYFCASSQTRETSYEQYFGPGTRLTVT.

The V call is TRBV15, the J call TRBJ2-3; D remains ambiguous. V lost 0 bases to trimming and J lost 2 bases, with 18 bases between them. CDR3 length equals 18 residues. CDR1 is LNHNV and CDR2 is YYDKDF in the germline V gene (reference sequence). The CDR3 DNA follows: TGTGCCACCAGCAGAGACCAGATAGTTTCGGACCTCACAGATACGCAGTATTTT. It is translated as CATSRDQIVSDLTDTQYF. The variable domain in full, completed from reference TRBV15 and TRBJ2-3, reads DAMVIQNPRYQVTQFGKPVTLSCSQTLNHNVMYWYQQKSSQAPKLLFHYYDKDFNNEADTPDNFQSRRPNTSFCFLDIRSPGLGDTAMYLCATSRDQIVSDLTDTQYFGPGTRLTVL.

CDR3 amino acids: CASSSGGETQYF. The CDR3 region has the DNA TGTGCCAGCAGTTCCGGGGGAGAGACCCAGTACTTC. The chain is built from TRBV2 and TRBJ2-5; tentatively, D is TRBD2 (6 bases). V lost 5 bases and J 4 bases, leaving 8 bases between the germline ends. CDR1 is SNHLY, CDR2 FYNNEI, per germline. This CDR3 is 12 amino acids long.

The V and J genes are TRBV7-6 and TRBJ2-6; a possible D gene is TRBD2 (6 bases). V dropped 5 bases and J dropped 5 bases, with 25 bases sitting between them. The CDR3 consists of 19 residues. Per the germline V gene, CDR1 is SGHVS and CDR2 is FNYEAQ. DNA for the CDR3: TGTGCCAGCAGCCGGGGGTTTGAAATCTCACAAAGTCGGGCCAACGTCCTGACTTTC. Its protein is CASSRGFEISQSRANVLTF.

The rearrangement uses TRBV6-8 and TRBJ2-3, with 7 bases identical to TRBD1. Per germline, CDR1 MNHGY and CDR2 SAAAGT. The CDR3 sequence is 16 residues long. Trimming cost V 6 bases and J 1 base; bases outside gene matches: 10. Here the CDR3 reads CASSNPPGQRTDTQYF. The CDR3 nucleotides are TGTGCCAGCAGCAACCCGCCGGGACAGCGCACAGATACGCAGTATTTT.

The sample holds one count of this clone. The chain employs TRBV19 and TRBJ1-5; D is perhaps TRBD1 (5 bases). Deletions cut 2 bases from V and 0 bases from J, with 14 bases between. The germline gives CDR1 LNHDA, CDR2 SQIVND (reference sequence). This CDR3 is built from 17 residues. The CDR3 DNA reads as TGTGCCAGTAGTATAATGGGGCGCGGGAATAGCAATCAGCCCCAGCATTTT. Protein product: CASSIMGRGNSNQPQHF.

This chain uses TRBV1 with TRBJ1-6. TRBV1 is termed a pseudogene. The CDR3 consists of 13 residues. The CDR3 DNA is TGCGCCAGCAGCCAAGATCTAGGTTCACCCCTCCACTTT. Its translation: CASSQDLGSPLHF.

The rearrangement uses TRBV18 and TRBJ2-3; 9 bases match TRBD2. Germline CDR1 KGHSH, CDR2 LQKENI. The V segment lost 1 base and the J segment 3 bases; nucleotides outside the gene matches: 5. The CDR3 contains 16 residues. Written as DNA, the CDR3 is TGTGCCAGCTCACCACGGGCGGGGGGGCGAACAGATACGCAGTATTTT. The encoded protein is CASSPRAGGRTDTQYF.